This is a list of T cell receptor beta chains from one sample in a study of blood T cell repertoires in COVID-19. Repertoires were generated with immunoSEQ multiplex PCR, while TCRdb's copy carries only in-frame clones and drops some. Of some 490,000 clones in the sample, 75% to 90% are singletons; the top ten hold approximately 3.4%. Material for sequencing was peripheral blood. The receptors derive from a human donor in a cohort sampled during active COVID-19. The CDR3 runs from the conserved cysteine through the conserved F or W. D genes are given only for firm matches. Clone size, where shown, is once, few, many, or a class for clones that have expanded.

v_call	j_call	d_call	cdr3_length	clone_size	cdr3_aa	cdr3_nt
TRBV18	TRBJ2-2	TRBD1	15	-	CASSPGQGHTGELFF	TGTGCCAGCTCACCCGGACAGGGTCACACCGGGGAGCTGTTTTTT
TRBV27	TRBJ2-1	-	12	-	CASVGSTGEQFF	TGTGCCAGCGTTGGGTCTACGGGTGAGCAGTTCTTC
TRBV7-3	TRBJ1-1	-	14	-	CASSAMTGNTEAFF	TGTGCCAGCAGCGCCATGACAGGGAACACTGAAGCTTTCTTT
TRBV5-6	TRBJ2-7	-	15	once	CASSSRLLPPYEQYF	TGTGCCAGCAGCTCGCGACTTTTACCCCCTTACGAGCAGTACTTC
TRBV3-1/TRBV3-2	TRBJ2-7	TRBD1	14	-	CASSPGTGGEEQYF	TGTGCCAGCAGTCCCGGGACAGGGGGTGAAGAGCAGTACTTC
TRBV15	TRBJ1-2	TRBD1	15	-	CATSRDRTGVTDYTF	TGTGCCACCAGCAGAGATAGGACAGGGGTCACCGACTACACCTTC
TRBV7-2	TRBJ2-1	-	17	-	CASSLSLRQGSYNEQFF	TGTGCCAGCAGCTTAAGTCTGAGGCAGGGATCCTACAATGAGCAGTTCTTC
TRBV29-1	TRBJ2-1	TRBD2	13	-	CSVEAWGGNEQFF	TGCAGCGTTGAGGCCTGGGGGGGCAATGAGCAGTTCTTC
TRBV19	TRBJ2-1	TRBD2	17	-	CASSAGVASGRRIEQFF	TGTGCCAGTTCCGCGGGAGTGGCCAGCGGCAGGAGGATTGAGCAGTTCTTC
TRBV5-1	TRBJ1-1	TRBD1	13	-	CASRQGVNTEAFF	TGCGCCAGCAGGCAGGGGGTGAACACTGAAGCTTTCTTT
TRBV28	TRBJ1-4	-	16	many	CASSYFLEAANEKLFF	TGTGCCAGCAGTTACTTTCTAGAGGCGGCTAATGAAAAACTGTTTTTT
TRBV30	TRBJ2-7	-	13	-	CAWSRVVLYEQYF	TGTGCCTGGAGTCGGGTAGTACTATACGAGCAGTACTTC
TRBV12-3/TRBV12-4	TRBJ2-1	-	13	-	CASRPTTGNEQFF	TGTGCCAGCCGTCCCACGACCGGGAATGAGCAGTTCTTC
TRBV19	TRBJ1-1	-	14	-	CASSLDFPGEEAFF	TGTGCCAGTAGTCTAGATTTCCCGGGTGAGGAAGCTTTCTTT
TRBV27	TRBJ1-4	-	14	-	CASSWESTNEKLFF	TGTGCCAGCAGCTGGGAGTCTACTAATGAAAAACTGTTTTTT
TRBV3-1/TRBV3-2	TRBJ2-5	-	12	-	CASSGGLNTQYF	TGTGCCAGCAGCGGCGGGTTGAATACCCAGTACTTC
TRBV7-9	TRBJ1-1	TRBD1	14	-	CASSQRTGEPTAFF	TGTGCCAGCAGCCAAAGGACAGGGGAACCGACAGCTTTCTTT
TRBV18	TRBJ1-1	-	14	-	CASSPRGENTEAFF	TGTGCCAGCTCACCCCGGGGAGAGAACACTGAAGCTTTCTTT
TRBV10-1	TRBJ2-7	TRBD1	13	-	CASSAQGGYEQYF	TGCGCCAGCAGTGCACAGGGGGGCTACGAGCAGTACTTC
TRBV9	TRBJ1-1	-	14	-	CASSVEGGSTEAFF	TGTGCCAGCAGCGTAGAAGGGGGATCAACTGAAGCTTTCTTT
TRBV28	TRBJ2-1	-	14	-	CASGPRGHYNEQFF	TGTGCCAGCGGGCCCCGCGGGCACTACAATGAGCAGTTCTTC
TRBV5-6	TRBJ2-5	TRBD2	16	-	CASSVLGGGTQETQYF	TGTGCCAGCAGCGTCCTTGGCGGGGGGACCCAAGAGACCCAGTACTTC
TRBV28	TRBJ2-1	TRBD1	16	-	CASSDLRQGLYNEQFF	TGTGCCAGCAGTGATCTACGACAGGGGCTCTACAATGAGCAGTTCTTC
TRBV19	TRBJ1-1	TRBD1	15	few	CASRTGGQPNTEAFF	TGTGCCAGTAGGACAGGGGGGCAACCGAACACTGAAGCTTTCTTT
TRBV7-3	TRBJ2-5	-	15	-	CASSSTGPGIETQYF	TGTGCCAGCAGCTCTACCGGACCCGGGATCGAGACCCAGTACTTC
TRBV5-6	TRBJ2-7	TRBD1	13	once	CASSWTGAYEQYF	TGTGCCAGCAGTTGGACAGGGGCCTACGAGCAGTACTTC
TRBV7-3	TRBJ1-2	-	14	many	CASSPTGADYGYTF	TGTGCCAGCAGCCCCACAGGCGCAGACTATGGCTACACCTTC
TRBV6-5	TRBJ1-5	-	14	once	CASSYGAGHQPQHF	TGTGCCAGCAGTTACGGCGCAGGGCATCAGCCCCAGCATTTT
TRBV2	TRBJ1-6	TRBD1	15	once	CASSDGDRFNSPLHF	TGTGCCAGCAGTGATGGGGACAGGTTTAATTCACCCCTCCACTTT
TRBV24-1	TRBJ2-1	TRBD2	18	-	CATSGGLAGGGGYNEQFF	TGTGCCACCAGCGGAGGACTAGCGGGAGGAGGGGGTTACAATGAGCAGTTCTTC
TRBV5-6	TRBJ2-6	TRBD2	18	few	CASSLGLAGYSGANVLTF	TGTGCCAGCAGCTTGGGACTAGCGGGGTACTCTGGGGCCAACGTCCTGACTTTC
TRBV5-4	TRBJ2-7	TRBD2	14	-	CASSPGTSDYEQYF	TGTGCCAGCAGCCCGGGGACTAGCGACTACGAGCAGTACTTC
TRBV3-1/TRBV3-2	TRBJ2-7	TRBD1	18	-	CASSQAPLPGQRRYEQYF	TGTGCCAGCAGCCAAGCTCCGTTACCGGGACAGCGTAGGTACGAGCAGTACTTC
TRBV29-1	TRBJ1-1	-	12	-	CSVGGGNTEAFF	TGCAGCGTTGGGGGGGGGAACACTGAAGCTTTCTTT
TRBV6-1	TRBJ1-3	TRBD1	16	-	CASSGGQGRSGNTIYF	TGTGCCAGCAGTGGGGGACAGGGAAGGTCTGGAAACACCATATATTTT
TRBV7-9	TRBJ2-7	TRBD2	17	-	CASSSLGGREGSYEQYF	TGTGCCAGCAGCTCGCTCGGAGGGCGGGAGGGGTCCTACGAGCAGTACTTC
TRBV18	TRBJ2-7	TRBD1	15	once	CASSSHPGQGDEQYF	TGTGCCAGCTCTTCCCACCCGGGACAGGGGGACGAGCAGTACTTC
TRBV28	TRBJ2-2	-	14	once	CASRSQGSTGELFF	TGTGCCAGCAGGTCCCAGGGTTCCACCGGGGAGCTGTTTTTT
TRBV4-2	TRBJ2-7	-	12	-	CASSQEDRGQYF	TGTGCCAGCAGCCAAGAGGACAGAGGGCAGTACTTC
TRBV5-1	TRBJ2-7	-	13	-	CASSLDRTYEQYF	TGCGCCAGCAGCTTGGACAGAACCTACGAGCAGTACTTC
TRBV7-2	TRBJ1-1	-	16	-	CASSIHYGRLNTEAFF	TGTGCCAGCAGCATACACTATGGGAGGCTGAACACTGAAGCTTTCTTT
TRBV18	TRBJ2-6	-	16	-	CASSPDRTPGANVLTF	TGTGCCAGCTCACCTGATCGGACACCTGGGGCCAACGTCCTGACTTTC